This TCR beta chain is from a study of cytomegalovirus exposure and HLA in healthy donors. General study points: The records held CMV serostatus as the only immune exposure information.

Primers: 60 Vbeta forward and 13 Jbeta reverse. Libraries were prepared by immunoSEQ multiplex PCR; TCRdb keeps only in-frame clonotypes and omits some of them. This table holds some 99,000 clones, around 70% found once. The donors gave bone marrow, and they were healthy. V lost 2 bases to trimming and J lost 5 bases, with 15 bases between them. The V gene's germline CDR1 is MDHEN and CDR2 SYDVKM. The CDR3 extends over 15 amino acids. Points on this clone: Antigen: not known.

The chain combines TRBV28 with TRBJ2-5; D is perhaps TRBD2 (7 bases). Source material: PBMCs. This TCR came from a woman between 65 and 79 years old in good health and CMV-seropositive. CDR3 residues: CASSLGGGQVETQYF. The CDR3 nucleotides read TGTGCCAGCAGTTTAGGGGGGGGGCAAGTTGAGACCCAGTACTTC.